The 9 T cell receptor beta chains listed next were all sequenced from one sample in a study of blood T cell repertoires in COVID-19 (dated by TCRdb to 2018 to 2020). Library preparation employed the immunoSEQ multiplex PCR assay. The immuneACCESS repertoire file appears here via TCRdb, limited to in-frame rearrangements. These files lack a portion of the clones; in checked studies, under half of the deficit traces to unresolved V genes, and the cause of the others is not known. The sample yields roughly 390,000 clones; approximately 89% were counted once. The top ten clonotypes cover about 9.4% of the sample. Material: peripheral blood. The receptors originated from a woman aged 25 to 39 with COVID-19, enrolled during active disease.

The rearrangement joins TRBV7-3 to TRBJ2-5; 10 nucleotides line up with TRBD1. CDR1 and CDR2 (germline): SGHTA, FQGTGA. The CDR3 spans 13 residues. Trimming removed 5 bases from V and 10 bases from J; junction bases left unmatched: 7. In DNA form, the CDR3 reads TGTGCCAGCAGCGCCGGGACAGGGGCCCGCCAGTACTTC. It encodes CASSAGTGARQYF.

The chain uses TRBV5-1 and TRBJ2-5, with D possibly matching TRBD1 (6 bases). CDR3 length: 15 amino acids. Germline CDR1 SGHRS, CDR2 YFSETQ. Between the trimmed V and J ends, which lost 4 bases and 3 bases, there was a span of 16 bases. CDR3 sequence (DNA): TGCGCCAGCAGCCGGTTACAGGGCGGCAAAGAGACCCAGTACTTC. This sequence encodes CASSRLQGGKETQYF.

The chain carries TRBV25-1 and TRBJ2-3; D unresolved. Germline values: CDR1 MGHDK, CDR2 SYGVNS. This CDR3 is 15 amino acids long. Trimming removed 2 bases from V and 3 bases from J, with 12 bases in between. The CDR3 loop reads CASSEKRIPTDTQYF. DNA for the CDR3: TGTGCCAGCAGTGAAAAGAGGATACCTACAGATACGCAGTATTTT. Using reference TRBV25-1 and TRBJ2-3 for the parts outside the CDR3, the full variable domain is EADIYQTPRYLVIGTGKKITLECSQTMGHDKMYWYQQDPGMELHLIHYSYGVNSTEKGDLSSESTVSRIRTEHFPLTLESARPSHTSQYLCASSEKRIPTDTQYFGPGTRLTVL.

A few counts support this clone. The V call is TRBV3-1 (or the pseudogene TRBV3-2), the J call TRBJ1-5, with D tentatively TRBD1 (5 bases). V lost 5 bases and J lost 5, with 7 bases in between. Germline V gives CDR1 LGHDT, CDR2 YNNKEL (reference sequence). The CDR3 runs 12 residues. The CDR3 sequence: CASSGADQPQHF. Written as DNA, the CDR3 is TGTGCCAGCAGCGGGGCCGATCAGCCCCAGCATTTT.

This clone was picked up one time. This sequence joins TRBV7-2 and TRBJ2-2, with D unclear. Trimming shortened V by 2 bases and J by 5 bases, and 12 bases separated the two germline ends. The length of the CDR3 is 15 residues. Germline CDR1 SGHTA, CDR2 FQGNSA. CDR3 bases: TGTGCCAGCAGCTTACGCGGCGAGTTGACCGGGGAGCTGTTTTTT. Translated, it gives CASSLRGELTGELFF.

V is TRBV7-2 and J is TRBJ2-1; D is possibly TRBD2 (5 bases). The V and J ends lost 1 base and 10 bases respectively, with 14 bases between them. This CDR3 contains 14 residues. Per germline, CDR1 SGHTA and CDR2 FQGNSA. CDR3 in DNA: TGTGCCAGCAGCTTAGTTAACCCCACGGGGGAGCAGTTCTTC. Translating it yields CASSLVNPTGEQFF.

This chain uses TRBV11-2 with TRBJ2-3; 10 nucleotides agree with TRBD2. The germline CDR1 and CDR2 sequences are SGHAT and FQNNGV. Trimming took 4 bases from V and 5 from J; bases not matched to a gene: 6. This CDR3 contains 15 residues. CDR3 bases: TGTGCCAGCAGCTCCTCCGGACTAGCGGAAGATACGCAGTATTTT. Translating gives CASSSSGLAEDTQYF.

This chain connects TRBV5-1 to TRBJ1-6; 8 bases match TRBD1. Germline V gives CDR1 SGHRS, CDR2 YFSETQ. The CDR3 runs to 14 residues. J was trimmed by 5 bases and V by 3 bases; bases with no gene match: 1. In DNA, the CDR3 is TGCGCCAGCAGCTGGGGACAGGATAATTCACCCCTCCACTTT. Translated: CASSWGQDNSPLHF.

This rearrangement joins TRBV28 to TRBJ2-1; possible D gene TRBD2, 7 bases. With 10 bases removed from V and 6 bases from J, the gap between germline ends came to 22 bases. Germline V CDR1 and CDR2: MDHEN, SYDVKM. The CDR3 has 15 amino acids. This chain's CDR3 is CAISEKGGTGNEQFF. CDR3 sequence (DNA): TGTGCCATCTCAGAAAAGGGGGGGACGGGCAATGAGCAGTTCTTC.